This paragraph covers one T cell receptor (beta chain) sequence. What it binds is unknown. This sample stems from a study of cytomegalovirus exposure and HLA in healthy donors. Findings and caveats of the study: There were reportedly fewer N-insertions in an Asian-associated ancestry cluster than the roughly 610-donor mean, in a later analysis. Rates of TCR association differed by HLA locus in a later analysis, with DRB1 highest and HLA-C lowest. A later analysis found that most CMV-associated TCR beta chains appeared HLA-restricted.

The primer mix had 60 Vbeta and 13 Jbeta primers. Produced via immunoSEQ multiplex PCR; TCRdb's table is partial and in-frame only. The sample holds around 140,000 clones, roughly 72% seen once. The sequenced sample was PBMCs. The clonotype originates from a male donor in good health and CMV-seronegative.

This CDR3 reads CASSLRAGGDEKLFF. CDR3 nucleotide sequence: TGCGCCAGCAGCCTTAGGGCAGGGGGCGATGAAAAACTGTTTTTT. V usage is TRBV5-1 and J usage is TRBJ1-4, with 8 bases aligning to TRBD1. The CDR3 contains 15 residues. Trimming at V came to 4 bases and at J to 6 bases, leaving 8 bases not matched to a gene. The V gene's germline CDR1 is SGHRS and CDR2 YFSETQ.